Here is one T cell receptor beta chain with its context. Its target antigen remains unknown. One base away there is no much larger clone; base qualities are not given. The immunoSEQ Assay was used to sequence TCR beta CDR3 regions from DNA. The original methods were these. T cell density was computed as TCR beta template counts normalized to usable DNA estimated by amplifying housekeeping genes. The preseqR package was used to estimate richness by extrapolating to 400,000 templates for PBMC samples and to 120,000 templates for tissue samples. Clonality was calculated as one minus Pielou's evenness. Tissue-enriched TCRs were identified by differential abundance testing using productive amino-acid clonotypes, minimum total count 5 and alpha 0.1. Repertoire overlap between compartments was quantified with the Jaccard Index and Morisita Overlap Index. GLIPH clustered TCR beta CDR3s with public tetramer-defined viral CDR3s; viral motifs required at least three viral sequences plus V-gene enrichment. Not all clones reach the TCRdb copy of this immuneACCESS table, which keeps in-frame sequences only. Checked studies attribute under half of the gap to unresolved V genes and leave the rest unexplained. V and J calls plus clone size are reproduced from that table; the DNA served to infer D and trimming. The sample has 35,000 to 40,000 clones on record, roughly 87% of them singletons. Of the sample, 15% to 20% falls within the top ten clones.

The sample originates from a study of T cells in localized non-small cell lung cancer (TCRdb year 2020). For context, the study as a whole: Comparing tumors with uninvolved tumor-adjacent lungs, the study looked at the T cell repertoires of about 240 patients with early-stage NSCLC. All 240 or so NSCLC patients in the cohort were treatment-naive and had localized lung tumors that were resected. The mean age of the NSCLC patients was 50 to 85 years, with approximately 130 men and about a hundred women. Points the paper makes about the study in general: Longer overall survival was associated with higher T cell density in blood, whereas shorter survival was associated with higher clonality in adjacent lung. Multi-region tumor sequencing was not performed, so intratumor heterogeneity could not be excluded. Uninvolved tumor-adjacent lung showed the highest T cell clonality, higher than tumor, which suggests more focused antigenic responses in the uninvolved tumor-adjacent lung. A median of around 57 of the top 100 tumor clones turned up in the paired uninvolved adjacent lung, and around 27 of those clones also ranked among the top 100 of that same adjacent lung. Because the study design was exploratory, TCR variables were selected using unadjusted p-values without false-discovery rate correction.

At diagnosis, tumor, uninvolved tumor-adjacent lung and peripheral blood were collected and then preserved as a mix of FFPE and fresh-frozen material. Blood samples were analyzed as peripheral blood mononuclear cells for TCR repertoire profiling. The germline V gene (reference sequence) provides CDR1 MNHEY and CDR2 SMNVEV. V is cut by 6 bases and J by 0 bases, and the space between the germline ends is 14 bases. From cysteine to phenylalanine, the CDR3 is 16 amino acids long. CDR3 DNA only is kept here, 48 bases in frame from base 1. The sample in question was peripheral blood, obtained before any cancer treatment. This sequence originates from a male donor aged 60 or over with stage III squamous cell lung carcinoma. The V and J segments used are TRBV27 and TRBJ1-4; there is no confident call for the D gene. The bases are TGTGCCAGCAGAGGCCCGTCAACCGCAACTAATGAAAAACTGTTTTTT. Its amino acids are CASRGPSTATNEKLFF.